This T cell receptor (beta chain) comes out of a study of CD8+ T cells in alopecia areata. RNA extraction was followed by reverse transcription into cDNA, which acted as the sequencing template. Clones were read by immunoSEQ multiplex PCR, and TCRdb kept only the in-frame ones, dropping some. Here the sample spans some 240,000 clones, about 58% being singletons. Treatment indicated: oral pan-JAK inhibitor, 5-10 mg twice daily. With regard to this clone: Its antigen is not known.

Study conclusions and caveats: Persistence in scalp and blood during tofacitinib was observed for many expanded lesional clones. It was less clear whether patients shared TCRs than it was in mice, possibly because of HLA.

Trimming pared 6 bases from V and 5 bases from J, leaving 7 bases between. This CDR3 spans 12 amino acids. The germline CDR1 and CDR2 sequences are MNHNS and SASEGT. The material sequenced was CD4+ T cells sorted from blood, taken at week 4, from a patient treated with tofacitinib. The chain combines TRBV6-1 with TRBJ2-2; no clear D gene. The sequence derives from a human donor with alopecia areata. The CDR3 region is CASSTVTGELFF. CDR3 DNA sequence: TGTGCCAGCAGCACAGTTACCGGGGAGCTGTTTTTT.